The 23 T cell receptor beta chains presented below share a single source sample, sequenced in a study of beta chain features in type 1 diabetes. What these receptors recognize is not known. Every isolated RNA sample was fully reverse transcribed, so sequencing captured expressed TCRB transcripts. TCRdb's copy holds only in-frame clones and misses some; the assay was immunoSEQ multiplex PCR. Here the sample spans roughly 240,000 clones, 24% being singletons. Findings of the study overall: Type 1 diabetes patients had TCRB CDR3s that were shorter (moderately but significantly so) in all four CD4+ subsets.

The source material was naive CD4+ T cells from blood. The receptors derive from a woman in her 30s with type 1 diabetes.

The chain recombines TRBV4-1 with TRBJ1-1; tentatively, D is TRBD1 (5 bases). Germline CDR1 and CDR2: MGHRA and YSYEKL. The ends were cut back, 4 bases at V and 1 base at J, with 16 bases in the middle. The CDR3 length is 16 residues. The CDR3 sequence is CASSLWPGTRNTEAFF. In DNA, the CDR3 is TGCGCCAGCAGCCTATGGCCCGGGACTCGGAACACTGAAGCTTTCTTT.

CDR3 DNA: TGTGCCAGCAGCGTCCGAGGTAGGAACACTGAAGCTTTCTTT. It is translated as CASSVRGRNTEAFF. The chain combines TRBV27 with TRBJ1-1; the D is unclear. The germline V gene encodes CDR1 MNHEY and CDR2 SMNVEV (reference sequence). CDR3 length: 14 amino acids. V was clipped by 6 bases and J by 1 base, with 12 bases between them.

The chain uses TRBV30 and TRBJ2-1; TRBD2 agrees at 11 bases. The V segment lost 5 bases and the J segment 6 bases; nucleotides outside the gene matches: 6. This CDR3 has 14 amino acids. The germline gives CDR1 GTSNPN, CDR2 SVGIG (reference sequence). The CDR3 coding sequence is TGTGCCTGGGGTAGCGGGAGGGCCGGCAATGAGCAGTTCTTC. It yields the protein CAWGSGRAGNEQFF.

A note on this clone: Other DNA sequences in the sample encode the same CDR3. The chain links TRBV29-1 to TRBJ1-5; 8 nucleotides match TRBD1. Germline CDR1 SQVTM, CDR2 ANQGSEA. The CDR3 loop spans 13 amino acids. The J segment lost 3 bases and the V segment lost 4 bases, leaving 2 bases of the junction unmatched. The CDR3 sequence: CSVGTGSNQPQHF. The CDR3 nucleotides read TGCAGCGTTGGGACAGGGTCCAATCAGCCCCAGCATTTT.

The V gene is TRBV28, the J gene TRBJ2-7, with 7 bases matching TRBD2. The CDR3 extends over 15 amino acids. Trimming removed 7 bases from V and 4 bases from J; junction bases left unmatched: 13. In germline, CDR1 is MDHEN, CDR2 SYDVKM. CDR3 amino acids: CASNSGGSVSYEQYF. The DNA of the CDR3 is TGTGCCAGCAATTCAGGCGGGAGTGTCAGTTACGAGCAGTACTTC.

The V gene is TRBV29-1, the J gene TRBJ2-3, with 14 bases that match TRBD2. The junction had 4 bases not matched to a gene; V was cut back by 4 bases and J by 4 bases. The CDR3 has 15 residues. The germline CDR1 and CDR2 sequences are SQVTM and ANQGSEA. In nucleotides, the CDR3 is TGCAGCGTTGGGACTAGCGGGAGGCCCCCAGATACGCAGTATTTT. Protein product: CSVGTSGRPPDTQYF.

Only a few counts were recorded for this clone. This chain uses TRBV7-9 with TRBJ2-1, with 11 nucleotides matching TRBD2. CDR3 length: 13 residues. Unmatched junction bases numbered 0, after V lost 6 bases and J lost 5 bases. Germline V gene data show CDR1 as SEHNR and CDR2 as FQNEAQ (reference sequence). This CDR3 is CASRLAGDNEQFF. CDR3 DNA: TGTGCCAGCAGACTAGCGGGAGACAATGAGCAGTTCTTC.

The table lists this clone with a few counts. This chain uses TRBV28 with TRBJ2-1; 10 nucleotides match TRBD1. CDR3 length equals 14 residues. The ends lost 5 bases at V and 8 bases at J; junction bases unmatched: 6. Germline V gives CDR1 MDHEN, CDR2 SYDVKM. The CDR3 loop reads CASSPGTGEHEQFF. The CDR3 DNA reads as TGTGCCAGCAGTCCGGGGACAGGGGAGCATGAGCAGTTCTTC.

Only a few counts were recorded for this clone. The chain is built from TRBV27 and TRBJ2-3, with D tentatively TRBD1 (5 bases). Germline-derived CDR1 and CDR2 are MNHEY and SMNVEV (reference sequence). The CDR3 has 15 residues. The V gene lost 1 base and the J gene lost 0 bases, with 8 bases spanning the gap. CDR3 bases: TGTGCCAGCAGTTTATTCCGGACAAGCACAGATACGCAGTATTTT. It encodes CASSLFRTSTDTQYF.

The V and J genes are TRBV30 and TRBJ1-1; TRBD1 matches 8 bases. The CDR3 covers 13 residues. J gave up 6 bases and V 0 bases, and 3 bases lay outside the gene matches. Looked up from germline, CDR1 is GTSNPN and CDR2 is SVGIG (reference sequence). The CDR3 bases are TGTGCCTGGAGTGTAATACAGGGGGCTGAAGCTTTCTTT. This encodes CAWSVIQGAEAFF.

The chain employs TRBV19 and TRBJ2-3; 7 bases match TRBD2. From germline, CDR1 is LNHDA and CDR2 SQIVND (reference sequence). The CDR3 runs 16 residues. V dropped 6 bases and J dropped 1; count of bases not matched to a gene: 10. DNA for the CDR3: TGTGCCAGTAGCCTGGAAGGGGCGGGAGGCACAGATACGCAGTATTTT. This codes for CASSLEGAGGTDTQYF.

There are a few counts of this clone. The V and J genes are TRBV28 and TRBJ2-7; D is possibly TRBD1 (5 bases). The V gene's germline CDR1 is MDHEN and CDR2 SYDVKM. The CDR3 is made up of 14 amino acids. With 2 bases removed from V and 5 bases from J, the gap between germline ends came to 13 bases. The CDR3 DNA reads TGTGCCAGCAGTTTAGTTGGGCAGGGCAACGAGCAGTACTTC. Amino acids: CASSLVGQGNEQYF.

This clone was recorded only once. The genes are TRBV11-2 and TRBJ2-2; 8 bases agree with TRBD2. The CDR3 loop spans 16 amino acids. Germline CDR1 SGHAT, CDR2 FQNNGV. V trimming: 5 bases; J trimming: 4 bases; junction bases outside the gene matches: 9. The CDR3 is CASSPPGLAATGELFF. In nucleotides, the CDR3 is TGTGCCAGCAGCCCACCCGGACTAGCAGCCACCGGGGAGCTGTTTTTT.

This rearrangement joins TRBV29-1 to TRBJ1-1, with D possibly matching TRBD1 (6 bases). CDR3 length: 13 amino acids. The V end lost 3 bases, the J end lost 2 bases, and 10 bases lay between the germline ends. Germline CDR1 is SQVTM and CDR2 is ANQGSEA. CDR3 DNA: TGCAGCGTTGAGGTACAGGGAAACACTGAAGCTTTCTTT. This sequence encodes CSVEVQGNTEAFF.

The J gene is TRBJ2-3, the V gene TRBV6-5; D gene uncertain. This CDR3 is built from 12 residues. CDR1 MNHEY and CDR2 SVGAGI come from the germline V gene. Trimming removed 2 bases at V and 6 bases at J, with 6 bases between. CDR3 protein: CASSYEADTQYF. The CDR3 DNA reads TGTGCCAGCAGTTACGAAGCGGATACGCAGTATTTT.

This clone has only a few counts. The chain joins TRBV28 to TRBJ1-4; TRBD1 matches 7 bases. The V gene's germline CDR1 is MDHEN and CDR2 SYDVKM. The CDR3 runs 13 residues. V lost 5 bases to trimming and J lost 6 bases; unmatched junction nucleotides: 3. The CDR3 nucleotides are TGTGCCAGCAGTACGGACAGGCATGAAAAACTGTTTTTT. The encoded protein is CASSTDRHEKLFF.

This clone was detected a few times. The J gene is TRBJ2-5, the V gene TRBV29-1; TRBD2 might be the D (5 bases). This CDR3 spans 11 amino acids. Trimming removed 5 bases from V and 5 bases from J, with 9 bases in between. Germline CDR1 and CDR2: SQVTM and ANQGSEA. CDR3 residues: CSVTRAETQYF. CDR3 DNA: TGCAGCGTTACTAGGGCGGAGACCCAGTACTTC.

This clone was recorded a few times. V and J are TRBV9 and TRBJ2-4; TRBD2 matches at 7 bases. Trimming removed 4 bases from V and 0 bases from J; junction bases left unmatched: 7. The germline gives CDR1 SGDLS, CDR2 YYNGEE. CDR3 length: 16 amino acids. The CDR3 DNA sequence: TGTGCCAGCAGCATCACAGCGGGGTTAGCCAAAAACATTCAGTACTTC. Residues: CASSITAGLAKNIQYF.

In this sample, this clone turned up a few times. The CDR3 reads CATSRVGGGYTEAFF. CDR3 DNA sequence: TGTGCCACCAGCAGAGTGGGTGGCGGATACACTGAAGCTTTCTTT. The gene calls are TRBV15 and TRBJ1-1; no reliable D call. The V and J ends lost 1 base and 3 bases respectively, with 12 bases between them. CDR3 length: 15 amino acids. Germline assignment: CDR1 LNHNV and CDR2 YYDKDF (reference sequence).

V gene TRBV2 combines with J gene TRBJ2-1, with a possible D match to TRBD2 (5 bases). Germline CDR1 reads SNHLY; CDR2 reads FYNNEI. The CDR3 extends over 14 amino acids. V was cut by 3 bases and J by 6 bases, with 12 bases left in between. The DNA of the CDR3 is TGTGCCAGCAGTGAGGGGAGCCCGGGCAATGAGCAGTTCTTC. Its translation: CASSEGSPGNEQFF.

The V gene is TRBV13, the J gene TRBJ2-1; TRBD2 is a possible D gene (6 bases). This CDR3 is built from 14 residues. Germline loops: CDR1 PRHDT, CDR2 FYEKMQ (reference sequence). V was cut by 2 bases and J by 9 bases, with 14 bases left in between. The CDR3 DNA reads TGTGCCAGCAGCTTACTTGGGGGGAGTCGTGAGCAGTTCTTC. Amino acid sequence: CASSLLGGSREQFF.

This clone appeared a single time. CDR3: CASSSGGYEQYF. CDR3 sequence (DNA): TGCGCCAGCAGCTCCGGAGGCTACGAGCAGTACTTC. The gene calls are TRBV5-1 and TRBJ2-7; D might be TRBD2 (5 bases). The CDR3 loop spans 12 amino acids. Germline V gene sequence: CDR1 SGHRS, CDR2 YFSETQ. The ends were cut back, 3 bases at V and 3 bases at J, with 7 bases in the middle.

This clone was observed a few times. J is TRBJ2-5 and V is TRBV30; 7 nucleotides agree with TRBD1. After removal of 3 bases from V and 4 bases from J, the junction contained 5 bases not matched to a gene. Germline CDR1 and CDR2: GTSNPN and SVGIG (reference sequence). The CDR3 is made up of 13 amino acids. In DNA, the CDR3 is TGTGCCTGGAGCCCAGGGGGAGTAGAGACCCAGTACTTC. It specifies CAWSPGGVETQYF.